Presented here are 9 T cell receptor beta chains from one specimen sequenced in a study of shared clonotypes between healthy human individuals. Using immunoSEQ multiplex PCR, the repertoire was profiled, and TCRdb retains in-frame clones only, with some absent. The sample yields 450,000 to 500,000 clones, approximately 78% seen once. Sequencing was performed on PBMCs. These receptors originate from a woman aged 40 to 50 in good health. Some clones in this sample may be carry-over from other donors' samples.

The rearrangement links TRBV18 to TRBJ1-5; D unresolved. This CDR3 has 12 amino acids. The germline V and J ends were trimmed by 2 bases and 8 bases, with 7 bases remaining between them. Germline lookup yields CDR1 KGHSH and CDR2 LQKENI. The CDR3, as DNA: TGTGCCAGCTCACCAGGGGAAGAGCCCCAGCATTTT. Translated: CASSPGEEPQHF.

The rearrangement joins TRBV11-2 to TRBJ1-2; D perhaps matches TRBD1 (5 bases). The CDR3 runs to 14 residues. CDR1 SGHAT and CDR2 FQNNGV come from the germline V gene. Trimming shortened V by 2 bases and J by 8 bases, and 15 bases separated the two germline ends. The CDR3 reads CASSLSGTARGYTF. Written as DNA, the CDR3 is TGTGCCAGCAGCTTATCAGGGACCGCGCGGGGCTACACCTTC.

The chain joins TRBV10-2 to TRBJ2-5; D not certain. CDR1 is WSHSY, CDR2 SAAADI, per germline. V was cut by 3 bases and J by 3 bases, with 5 bases left in between. The CDR3 runs to 12 residues. CDR3 in DNA: TGCGCCAGCAGTGATGGCGAAGAGACCCAGTACTTC. It specifies CASSDGEETQYF.

CDR3 amino acids: CASARGGTGDEQFF. CDR3 coding DNA: TGTGCCAGCGCCCGGGGGGGGACGGGGGATGAGCAGTTCTTC. The chain recombines TRBV28 with TRBJ2-1; TRBD2 agrees at 8 bases. Trimming cost V 8 bases and J 8 bases; bases outside gene matches: 11. This CDR3 region has 14 residues. Germline CDR1 is MDHEN and CDR2 is SYDVKM.

This chain uses TRBV2 with TRBJ1-5, with TRBD1 as a possible D gene (6 bases). There are 14 residues in the CDR3. V lost 5 bases and J lost 1, with 9 bases in between. The germline V gene encodes CDR1 SNHLY and CDR2 FYNNEI. The CDR3 DNA is TGTGCCAGCAGTAGAGGACAGAGCAATCAGCCCCAGCATTTT. It is translated as CASSRGQSNQPQHF.

This chain uses TRBV9 with TRBJ2-7; no firm D call. The CDR3 sequence is 13 residues long. Per germline, CDR1 SGDLS and CDR2 YYNGEE. The ends were cut back, 0 bases at V and 6 bases at J, with 10 bases in the middle. The chain's CDR3 is CASSVGLSREQYF. The CDR3 nucleotides are TGTGCCAGCAGCGTAGGTCTATCCCGCGAGCAGTACTTC. The whole variable domain, remainder taken from reference TRBV9 and TRBJ2-7, is DSGVTQTPKHLITATGQRVTLRCSPRSGDLSVYWYQQSLDQGLQFLIQYYNGEERAKGNILERFSAQQFPDLHSELNLSSLELGDSALYFCASSVGLSREQYFGPGTRLTVT.

CDR3 sequence: CASSLGTSGSADTQYF. CDR3 coding DNA: TGCGCCAGCAGCCTGGGGACTAGCGGGAGTGCAGATACGCAGTATTTT. This chain joins TRBV5-1 and TRBJ2-3; 14 bases fit TRBD2. CDR3 length: 16 residues. CDR1 SGHRS and CDR2 YFSETQ come from the germline V gene. With 4 bases clipped from V and 4 bases from J, the junction kept 5 bases outside the gene matches.

V is TRBV30 and J is TRBJ1-5; TRBD1 matches 7 bases. The CDR3 consists of 13 residues. V gave up 5 bases and J gave up 6 bases; unmatched junction bases: 7. Germline V CDR1 and CDR2: GTSNPN, SVGIG (reference sequence). The CDR3 spells CAWATGDLQPQHF. The CDR3 DNA sequence: TGTGCCTGGGCTACAGGGGATCTTCAGCCCCAGCATTTT.

The rearrangement joins TRBV11-2 to TRBJ2-3; 7 positions match TRBD2. J gave up 0 bases and V 8 bases, and 5 bases lay outside the gene matches. The length of the CDR3 is 14 residues. Germline CDR1 is SGHAT and CDR2 is FQNNGV. The CDR3 DNA follows: TGTGCCAGCTCTAGCGGCTTTAGCACAGATACGCAGTATTTT. Its translation is CASSSGFSTDTQYF.